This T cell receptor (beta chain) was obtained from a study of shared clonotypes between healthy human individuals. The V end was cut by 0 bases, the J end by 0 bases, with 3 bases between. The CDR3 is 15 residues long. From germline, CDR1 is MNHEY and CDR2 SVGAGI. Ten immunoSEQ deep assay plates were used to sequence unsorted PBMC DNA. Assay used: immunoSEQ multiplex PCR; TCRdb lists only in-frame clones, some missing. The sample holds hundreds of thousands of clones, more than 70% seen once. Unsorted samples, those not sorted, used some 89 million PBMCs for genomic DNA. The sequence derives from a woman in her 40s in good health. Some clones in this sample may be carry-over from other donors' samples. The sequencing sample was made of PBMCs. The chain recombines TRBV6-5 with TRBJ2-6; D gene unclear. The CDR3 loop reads CASSYSDSGANVLTF. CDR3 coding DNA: TGTGCCAGCAGTTACTCGGACTCTGGGGCCAACGTCCTGACTTTC.